This entry lists 25 T cell receptor beta chains sequenced from one sample in a study of CD8+CD57+ T cells in acquired aplastic anemia. The template for TCR beta VDJ and CDR3 sequence profiling was genomic DNA. TCRdb redid the calling of the reads with MiXCR, one entry per CDR3 protein. The sample shows just over 400,000 distinct CDR3 sequences, just under 70% of them seen only once. The sequencing sample was made of sorted CD4+, CD8+, or CD8+CD57+ T cells (not recorded which) from PBMCs. The receptors originated from a human donor in good health, serving as a control.

This clonotype appeared a few times. One base away lies a much larger clone, so this may be a sequencing read error. The chain has TRBV5-5 and TRBJ1-2, with D possibly matching TRBD1 (5 bases). The CDR3 has 13 amino acids. Germline V lookup: CDR1 SGHKS, CDR2 YYEKEE (reference sequence). V dropped 0 bases and J dropped 8 bases, with 11 bases sitting between them. The CDR3 nucleotides read TGTGCCAGCAGCTTGGTGGGGGTTGGCGGCTACACCTTC. It translates to CASSLVGVGGYTF.

This rearrangement joins TRBV25-1 to TRBJ2-5; D not certain. V shed 3 bases and J shed 1 base, with 18 bases lying between them. CDR1 is MGHDK and CDR2 is SYGVNS in the germline V gene. The CDR3 has 17 amino acids. In DNA, the CDR3 is TGTGCCAGCAGTGACAGTCGGGCTGGGCTGGGCCAAGAGACCCAGTACTTC. Translating it yields CASSDSRAGLGQETQYF.

This clonotype was recorded at least ten times. The chain couples TRBV25-1 to TRBJ2-7; TRBD2 matches 12 bases. This CDR3 has 16 amino acids. The V gene's germline CDR1 is MGHDK and CDR2 SYGVNS. V lost 1 base to trimming and J lost 6 bases; unmatched junction nucleotides: 7. The CDR3 DNA reads as TGTGCCAGCAGTGAATTCCTAGCGGGGGGGCCGGGCGAGCAGTACTTC. The encoded protein is CASSEFLAGGPGEQYF.

This clonotype was seen repeatedly, ten times or more. CDR3 coding DNA: TGTGCCAGCAGTTACGCTGGGCCCCAGCATTTT. This translates into CASSYAGPQHF. The chain is built from TRBV6-2 or TRBV6-3 and TRBJ1-5; D is uncertain. V was cut by 2 bases and J by 9 bases, with 5 bases left in between. Per the germline V gene, CDR1 is MNHEY and CDR2 is SVGEGT. This CDR3 is built from 11 residues.

The chain links TRBV9 to TRBJ2-1; possible D gene TRBD2, 7 bases. Trimming took off 5 bases at V and 5 bases at J, with 17 bases between the two ends. The germline CDR1 and CDR2 sequences are SGDLS and YYNGEE. CDR3 size: 15 residues. CDR3 sequence (DNA): TGTGCCAGCAGTTACTCGGGGGGCCTGCACAATGAGCAGTTCTTC. Its protein product is CASSYSGGLHNEQFF.

The genes are TRBV25-1 and TRBJ1-2, with D unclear. Germline values: CDR1 MGHDK, CDR2 SYGVNS. This CDR3 is built from 15 residues. Between the trimmed V and J ends, which lost 4 bases and 3 bases, there was a span of 15 bases. The CDR3 region is CASSGSIQSDYGYTF. CDR3 nucleotides: TGTGCCAGCAGTGGCTCCATCCAGTCGGACTATGGCTACACCTTC.

The chain uses TRBV7-9 and TRBJ2-5, with D hard to call. The CDR3 totals 12 residues. V was clipped by 6 bases and J by 1 base, with 6 bases between them. Germline V lookup: CDR1 SEHNR, CDR2 FQNEAQ (reference sequence). CDR3 amino acids: CASSQSQETQYF. Here the CDR3 DNA reads TGTGCCAGCAGTCAGTCCCAAGAGACCCAGTACTTC.

The table lists this clonotype with a count of one. CDR3 amino acids: CASNPRTGLNTEAFF. The CDR3 DNA reads TGTGCCAGCAACCCCCGGACAGGTTTAAACACTGAAGCTTTCTTT. The V and J genes are TRBV7-2 and TRBJ1-1, with TRBD1 matching 7 bases. With V trimmed by 7 bases and J by 2 bases, 10 bases remained unmatched. The CDR3 contains 15 residues. Germline values: CDR1 SGHTA, CDR2 FQGNSA.

This clonotype came up many times. The missing conserved phenylalanine or tryptophan at the end of this CDR3 makes a read error likely. The chain combines TRBV20-1 with TRBJ1-2, with a tentative D call TRBD1 (5 bases). CDR1 and CDR2 from the germline V gene are DFQATT and SNEGSKA (reference sequence). The CDR3 covers 15 residues. V lost 2 bases, J lost 4 bases, and 17 bases lay in between. The DNA for the CDR3 is TGCAGTGCTAGAACCCGGGACGGCAATGTCTATGGCTACACCTCC. This translates into CSARTRDGNVYGYTS.

The rearrangement links TRBV2 to TRBJ1-4, with D tentatively TRBD1 (6 bases). V lost 7 bases and J lost 13, with 22 bases in between. The length of the CDR3 is 14 residues. The V gene's germline CDR1 is SNHLY and CDR2 FYNNEI. DNA of the CDR3: TGTGCCAGCACTGGGGGCAGGAACAATGCAACACTGTTTTTT. It codes for CASTGGRNNATLFF.

V usage is TRBV7-8 and J usage is TRBJ1-6; possibly TRBD1 for D (5 bases). Trimming took 5 bases from V and 4 from J, leaving 12 bases between them. This CDR3 contains 15 residues. Per the germline V gene, CDR1 is SGHVS and CDR2 is FQNEAQ. CDR3 in DNA: TGTGCCAGCAGCCGGGGGGGGAGTTATAATTCACCCCTCCACTTT. Amino acid sequence: CASSRGGSYNSPLHF.

Ten or more counts support this clonotype. This chain links TRBV5-1 with TRBJ2-5; 11 positions agree with TRBD2. V trimming: 3 bases; J trimming: 4 bases; junction bases outside the gene matches: 8. This CDR3 comprises 16 residues. Germline CDR1 reads SGHRS; CDR2 reads YFSETQ. In nucleotides, the CDR3 is TGCGCCAGCAGCTCTTCTACTAGCGGGGGTGCAGAGACCCAGTACTTC. Translation: CASSSSTSGGAETQYF.

The chain has TRBV20-1 and TRBJ1-1; 7 positions match TRBD1. This CDR3 is 14 amino acids long. V lost 0 bases, J lost 6 bases, and 7 bases stayed unmatched. In germline, CDR1 is DFQATT, CDR2 SNEGSKA (reference sequence). The CDR3 coding sequence is TGCAGTGCTAGAGACCAACAGGGGAGAGCTGAAGCTTTCTTT. Amino acids: CSARDQQGRAEAFF.

The chain is built from TRBV19 and TRBJ2-7, with a weak D call TRBD2 (5 bases). Matching the DNA end better, TRBJ2-5 makes the J call doubtful. CDR1 is LNHDA, CDR2 SQIVND, per germline (reference sequence). This CDR3 is built from 13 residues. The CDR3 loop is CASSMRVAETQYF. The CDR3 bases are TGTGCCAGTAGTATGAGGGTTGCCGAGACCCAGTACTTC.

This clonotype was recorded at least ten times. The chain recombines TRBV7-2 with TRBJ2-5; D not certain. Trimming took 4 bases from V and 1 from J, leaving 10 bases between them. The CDR3 extends over 14 amino acids. Looked up from germline, CDR1 is SGHTA and CDR2 is FQGNSA. CDR3 coding DNA: TGTGCCAGCAGCTCGTCGAGGACCCAAGAGACCCAGTACTTC. Protein: CASSSSRTQETQYF.

The chain uses TRBV2 and TRBJ1-3, with D hard to call. The CDR3 is 15 amino acids. CDR1 and CDR2 (germline): SNHLY, FYNNEI. The V and J ends lost 6 bases and 0 bases respectively, with 12 bases between them. As DNA, the CDR3 is TGTGCCAGCAGACCCGGACTGACCTCTGGAAACACCATATATTTT. Translating it yields CASRPGLTSGNTIYF.

In its sample, this clonotype was seen many times. The V gene is TRBV5-1, the J gene TRBJ2-6; TRBD1 is a possible D gene (6 bases). Germline V gene sequence: CDR1 SGHRS, CDR2 YFSETQ. The V and J ends lost 8 bases and 0 bases respectively, with 12 bases between them. The CDR3 spans 15 residues. CDR3 DNA: TGCGCCAGTAGGGTGGGGGCCTCTGGGGCCAACGTCCTGACTTTC. Its protein is CASRVGASGANVLTF.

The V call is TRBV7-6, the J call TRBJ2-1; 9 positions agree with TRBD2. The J segment lost 4 bases and the V segment lost 6 bases, leaving 13 bases of the junction unmatched. The CDR3 is 17 amino acids. Per the germline V gene, CDR1 is SGHVS and CDR2 is FNYEAQ. DNA for the CDR3: TGTGCCAGCAGTCCACGGCTGAGCGGGGGGCTGTACAATGAGCAGTTCTTC. The encoded protein is CASSPRLSGGLYNEQFF.

Details on this clonotype: Because it lacks the conserved phenylalanine or tryptophan at the end, this CDR3 is likely a read error. No DNA is shown, since the ends of the CDR3 on it are uncertain; the CDR3 is the one TCRdb lists. The rearrangement uses TRBV5-4 and TRBJ2-5; TRBD1, the table's D call, lacks a check against the DNA. 15 amino acids form the CDR3, both terminal residues included. The germline V gene encodes CDR1 SGHNT and CDR2 YYREEE (reference sequence). The CDR3 reads CASSLPLARSPLHYG.

Ten or more counts support this clonotype. V usage is TRBV9 and J usage is TRBJ1-3; 9 nucleotides align to TRBD1. The CDR3 sequence is 19 residues long. Trimming took 0 bases from V and 2 from J; bases not matched to a gene: 12. The germline CDR1 and CDR2 sequences are SGDLS and YYNGEE. The CDR3 DNA is TGTGCCAGCAGCGTAGACGGGACAGGGTTTTTCAAGGCTGGAAACACCATATATTTT. Translated, it gives CASSVDGTGFFKAGNTIYF.

The chain employs TRBV27 and TRBJ1-2; TRBD1 agrees at 8 bases. Germline V gene lookup returns CDR1 MNHEY and CDR2 SMNVEV (reference sequence). With 7 bases clipped from V and 11 bases from J, the junction kept 15 bases outside the gene matches. The CDR3 length is 14 residues. This CDR3 reads CASTHLAQTGEYTF. CDR3 coding DNA: TGTGCCAGCACCCACCTAGCTCAGACAGGGGAGTACACCTTC.

J is TRBJ1-2 and V is TRBV11-2; the D gene is possibly TRBD1 (6 bases). Germline V gene lookup returns CDR1 SGHAT and CDR2 FQNNGV. The germline V and J ends were trimmed by 4 bases and 6 bases, with 21 bases remaining between them. The CDR3 totals 16 residues. The CDR3 coding sequence is TGTGCCAGCAGCTCTGGGGGCGGGGGCGGGCAGGATGGCTACACCTTC. Amino acids: CASSSGGGGGQDGYTF.

This clonotype was counted ten times or more. V and J are TRBV6-5 and TRBJ1-6; TRBD1 matches 7 bases. CDR1 and CDR2 from the germline V gene are MNHEY and SVGAGI. Unmatched junction bases numbered 9, after V lost 0 bases and J lost 13 bases. The CDR3 is made up of 15 amino acids. CDR3 protein: CASSYSREGARPLHF. Here the CDR3 DNA reads TGTGCCAGCAGTTACTCGAGGGAGGGGGCAAGGCCCCTCCACTTT.

The rearrangement uses TRBV10-3 and TRBJ2-7; 7 nucleotides line up with TRBD2. The CDR3 totals 16 residues. Germline V gene lookup returns CDR1 ENHRY and CDR2 SYGVKD. Trimming cost V 4 bases and J 5 bases; bases outside gene matches: 14. The CDR3 loop is CAISGIIGSGTDEQYF. As DNA, the CDR3 is TGTGCCATCAGTGGTATTATCGGCAGCGGGACGGACGAGCAGTACTTC.

Comment on this clonotype: At one of its ends the junction is not consistent with the germline gene, which may arise from a read error. V and J are TRBV11-3 and TRBJ2-7; TRBD1 matches 7 bases. Germline V CDR1 and CDR2: SGHNT, YENEEA. The CDR3 consists of 15 residues. The CDR3 sequence is CASSLKGVKGAEEYF. The CDR3 nucleotides are TGTGCCAGCAGCTTAAAAGGAGTAAAGGGGGCCGAGGAGTACTTC.